A single sample gave rise to the 10 T cell receptor beta chains below, sequenced in a study of blood T cell repertoires in COVID-19. Libraries were prepared by immunoSEQ multiplex PCR; TCRdb keeps only in-frame clonotypes and omits some of them. The table shows under 200,000 clones, with roughly 81% occurring only once. Specimen: peripheral blood. The source is a man aged 35-49 years with acute or convalescent COVID-19.

CDR3 in DNA: TGCGCCAGCAGCTCACTTGACAGGGAGAATTCACCCCTCCACTTT. This sequence encodes CASSSLDRENSPLHF. This sequence joins TRBV5-1 and TRBJ1-6; 7 nucleotides line up with TRBD1. This CDR3 comprises 15 residues. Germline V gene lookup returns CDR1 SGHRS and CDR2 YFSETQ. V lost 3 bases to trimming and J lost 7 bases; unmatched junction nucleotides: 7.

The rearrangement joins TRBV23-1 to TRBJ1-1; D possibly corresponds to TRBD1 (6 bases). TRBV23-1 is an ORF; its function is uncertain. The CDR3 is made up of 21 amino acids. The germline V and J ends were trimmed by 0 bases and 7 bases, with 33 bases remaining between them. CDR3 region: CASSQSMIFLGTSAGYGEAFF. In DNA, the CDR3 is TGCGCCAGCAGTCAATCGATGATTTTTTTAGGGACATCTGCTGGGTATGGTGAAGCTTTCTTT.

This chain uses TRBV11-2 with TRBJ1-6, with unresolved D. The CDR3 is 18 amino acids. The V end was cut by 0 bases, the J end by 0 bases, with 12 bases between. Germline loops: CDR1 SGHAT, CDR2 FQNNGV. The CDR3 reads CASSLDRLGSSYNSPLHF. The DNA for the CDR3 is TGTGCCAGCAGCTTAGATCGACTCGGAAGCTCCTATAATTCACCCCTCCACTTT.

The chain employs TRBV2 and TRBJ1-2; no reliable D call. The CDR3 runs to 10 residues. Germline V gives CDR1 SNHLY, CDR2 FYNNEI. Trimming cost V 10 bases and J 3 bases, with 6 bases left between them. In DNA, the CDR3 is TGTGCCAATCAGGACTATGGCTACACCTTC. This translates into CANQDYGYTF. Full variable domain (remainder filled in from reference TRBV2 and TRBJ1-2): EPEVTQTPSHQVTQMGQEVILRCVPISNHLYFYWYRQILGQKVEFLVSFYNNEISEKSEIFDDQFSVERPDGSNFTLKIRSTKLEDSAMYFCANQDYGYTFGSGTRLTVV.

The V and J genes are TRBV5-1 and TRBJ1-4, with TRBD1 identical over 7 bases. Germline CDR1 is SGHRS and CDR2 is YFSETQ. The junction had 8 bases not matched to a gene; V was cut back by 4 bases and J by 8 bases. The CDR3 extends over 14 amino acids. The CDR3 DNA reads as TGCGCCAGCAGCCTTGGGACACAGGGGGAAAAACTGTTTTTT. Translated, it gives CASSLGTQGEKLFF.

The chain has TRBV29-1 and TRBJ2-2; TRBD1 matches 7 bases. Unmatched junction bases numbered 7, after V lost 3 bases and J lost 6 bases. The CDR3 has 14 residues. Per germline, CDR1 SQVTM and CDR2 ANQGSEA. CDR3 region: CSVERDSTSGELFF. Written as DNA, the CDR3 is TGCAGCGTTGAGAGGGACAGTACCTCCGGGGAGCTGTTTTTT.

V and J are TRBV2 and TRBJ1-4, with 8 positions matching TRBD1. Germline lookup yields CDR1 SNHLY and CDR2 FYNNEI. CDR3 length equals 12 residues. V dropped 8 bases and J dropped 8; count of bases not matched to a gene: 4. The CDR3 DNA sequence: TGTGCCAGCCACAGGGGGGGAGAAAAACTGTTTTTT. It encodes CASHRGGEKLFF.

Of note for this clone: This sample also contains other DNA sequences that code for the same CDR3. The V call is TRBV7-2, the J call TRBJ1-5; 7 bases map to TRBD1. CDR3 size: 13 residues. Germline CDR1 is SGHTA and CDR2 is FQGNSA. V dropped 5 bases and J dropped 6; count of bases not matched to a gene: 4. CDR3 DNA sequence: TGTGCCAGCAGCCCGGACAGGTTTCAGCCCCAGCATTTT. It encodes CASSPDRFQPQHF.

V usage is TRBV6-2 or TRBV6-3 and J usage is TRBJ2-1, with 7 bases that match TRBD1. This CDR3 comprises 15 residues. Germline-derived CDR1 and CDR2 are MNHEY and SVGEGT. The V segment lost 2 bases and the J segment 4 bases; nucleotides outside the gene matches: 5. DNA of the CDR3: TGTGCCAGCAGTTACCAGGCAGGGGGATACAATGAGCAGTTCTTC. As protein: CASSYQAGGYNEQFF.

The rearrangement uses TRBV2 and TRBJ2-5, with 13 bases matching TRBD2. This CDR3 comprises 16 residues. V was clipped by 5 bases and J by 7 bases; unmatched bases: 10. Germline values: CDR1 SNHLY, CDR2 FYNNEI. CDR3 nucleotide sequence: TGTGCCAGCAGTCCGGGACTAGCGGGGTTTGTGGGGACCCAGTACTTC. Protein: CASSPGLAGFVGTQYF.